This note documents a single T cell receptor beta chain sequence. This CDR3 contains 12 residues. Per the germline V gene, CDR1 is LNHDA and CDR2 is SQIVND (reference sequence). Trimming took off 9 bases at V and 4 bases at J, with 10 bases between the two ends. The data stem from a study of molecular identifiers for immune sequencing clone quantification. Sorting selected naive CD8 T cells with a CD8+CD4-CCR7+CD45RA+ phenotype. Library preparation followed earlier protocols using designated TCR primers. TCRdb ran MiXCR on the PCR reads and lists one entry per CDR3 protein. The sample yields approximately 670,000 distinct CDR3 sequences, about 20% seen once.

V and J are TRBV19 and TRBJ1-5; D remains ambiguous. The sequencing sample was made of naive CD8+ T cells from blood, with Jurkat cell RNA spiked in. Regarding subset: FACS-sorted CD8+CD4-CCR7+CD45RA+ naive T cells. This clonotype was sampled from a human donor in good health. Some libraries in this study had Jurkat cell RNA spiked in. The CDR3 sequence is CASTTGNQPQHF. DNA for the CDR3: TGTGCCAGCACCACGGGGAATCAGCCCCAGCATTTT.